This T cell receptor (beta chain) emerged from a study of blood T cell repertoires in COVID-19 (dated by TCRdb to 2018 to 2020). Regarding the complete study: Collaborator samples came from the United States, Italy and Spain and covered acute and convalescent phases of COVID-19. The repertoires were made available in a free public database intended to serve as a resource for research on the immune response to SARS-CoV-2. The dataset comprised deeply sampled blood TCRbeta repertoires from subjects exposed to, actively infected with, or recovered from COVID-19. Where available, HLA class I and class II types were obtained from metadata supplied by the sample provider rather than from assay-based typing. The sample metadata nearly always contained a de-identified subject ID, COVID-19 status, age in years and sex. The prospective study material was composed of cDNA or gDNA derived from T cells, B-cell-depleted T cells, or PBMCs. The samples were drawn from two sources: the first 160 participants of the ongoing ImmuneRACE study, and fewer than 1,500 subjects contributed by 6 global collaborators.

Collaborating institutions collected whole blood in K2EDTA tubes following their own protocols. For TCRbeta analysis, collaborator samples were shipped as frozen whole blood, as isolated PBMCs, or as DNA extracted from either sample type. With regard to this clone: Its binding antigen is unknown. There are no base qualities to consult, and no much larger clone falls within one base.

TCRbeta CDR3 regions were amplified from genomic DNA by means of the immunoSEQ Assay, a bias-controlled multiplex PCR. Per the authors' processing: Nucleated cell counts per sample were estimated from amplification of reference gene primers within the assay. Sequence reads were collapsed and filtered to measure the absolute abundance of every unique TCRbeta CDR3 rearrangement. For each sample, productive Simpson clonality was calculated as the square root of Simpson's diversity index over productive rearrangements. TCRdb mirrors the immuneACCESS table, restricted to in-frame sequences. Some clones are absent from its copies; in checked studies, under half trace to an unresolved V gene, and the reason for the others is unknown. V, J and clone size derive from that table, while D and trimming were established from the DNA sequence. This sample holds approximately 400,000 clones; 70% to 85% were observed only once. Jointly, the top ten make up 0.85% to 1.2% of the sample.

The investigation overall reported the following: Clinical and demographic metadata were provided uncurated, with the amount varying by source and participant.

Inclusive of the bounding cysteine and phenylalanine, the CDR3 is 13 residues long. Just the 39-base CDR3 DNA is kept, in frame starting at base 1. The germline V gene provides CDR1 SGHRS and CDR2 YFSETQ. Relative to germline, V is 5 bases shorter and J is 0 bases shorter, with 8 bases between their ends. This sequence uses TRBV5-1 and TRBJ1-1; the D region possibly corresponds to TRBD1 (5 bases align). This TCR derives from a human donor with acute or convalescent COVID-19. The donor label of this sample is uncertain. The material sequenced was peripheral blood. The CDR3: CASSRTLNTEAFF. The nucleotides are TGCGCCAGCAGTAGGACACTGAACACTGAAGCTTTCTTT.